Listed here are 27 T cell receptor beta chains from one sample, sequenced in a study of blood T cell repertoires in COVID-19. Profiled with immunoSEQ multiplex PCR; TCRdb holds only in-frame clones, not every one. Here the sample spans about 100,000 clones, roughly 78% being singletons. Sequencing used peripheral blood. The receptors come from a woman of 80 years or more with active or convalescent COVID-19.

The chain combines TRBV7-2 with TRBJ1-2, with D perhaps TRBD1 (5 bases). The CDR3 consists of 17 residues. Per germline, CDR1 SGHTA and CDR2 FQGNSA. V lost 2 bases and J lost 0, with 16 bases in between. The DNA of the CDR3 is TGTGCCAGCAGCTTAATGGGCGGACAAGGATCTAACTATGGCTACACCTTC. Protein product: CASSLMGGQGSNYGYTF.

This chain connects TRBV10-3 to TRBJ1-3; TRBD1 matches at 9 bases. The junction had 7 bases not matched to a gene; V was cut back by 6 bases and J by 4 bases. The germline gives CDR1 ENHRY, CDR2 SYGVKD. This CDR3 contains 15 residues. Here the CDR3 reads CAIRTGTGTGNTIYF. DNA for the CDR3: TGTGCCATCAGGACCGGGACAGGGACAGGAAACACCATATATTTT.

In its sample, this clone was seen a few times. The genes are TRBV7-2 and TRBJ2-1; possibly TRBD1 for D (6 bases). From germline, CDR1 is SGHTA and CDR2 FQGNSA. The germline V and J ends were trimmed by 6 bases and 1 base, with 13 bases remaining between them. The CDR3 consists of 15 residues. The CDR3 spells CASRGDIWSYNEQFF. The CDR3 nucleotides are TGTGCCAGCAGGGGGGACATCTGGTCCTACAATGAGCAGTTCTTC.

The chain employs TRBV28 and TRBJ1-4; TRBD1 aligns across 7 bases. The CDR3 loop spans 15 amino acids. Trimming took 3 bases from V and 0 from J; bases not matched to a gene: 1. In germline, CDR1 is MDHEN, CDR2 SYDVKM. The chain's CDR3 is CASSLTGTTNEKLFF. The CDR3 DNA follows: TGTGCCAGCAGTTTGACAGGGACAACTAATGAAAAACTGTTTTTT.

This chain links TRBV10-3 with TRBJ2-7, with 7 bases matching TRBD2. The V gene's germline CDR1 is ENHRY and CDR2 SYGVKD. Losses at the gene ends were 4 bases for V and 3 bases for J; bases not matched to a gene: 0. The CDR3 loop spans 12 amino acids. CDR3 protein: CAISGTSYEQYF. The CDR3 nucleotides are TGTGCCATCAGTGGGACTAGCTACGAGCAGTACTTC.

The CDR3 here is CASSSGQGSYNEQFF. The CDR3 nucleotides are TGCGCCAGCAGCTCCGGACAGGGTTCCTACAATGAGCAGTTCTTC. V gene TRBV4-3 combines with J gene TRBJ2-1, with TRBD1 identical over 8 bases. The CDR3 consists of 15 residues. The V and J ends lost 5 bases and 1 base, in that order; junction bases with no gene match: 4. Germline CDR1 LGHNA, CDR2 YSLEER.

On this clone: One base away lies a much larger clone, so this may be a sequencing read error. The chain has TRBV2 and TRBJ2-3, with D perhaps matching TRBD2 (6 bases). The CDR3 length is 14 residues. CDR1 is SNHLY and CDR2 is FYNNEI in the germline V gene. The V end was cut by 2 bases, the J end by 1 base, with 7 bases between. CDR3 DNA sequence: TGTGCCAGCAGTGAACCTAGCGGCACAGATACGCAGTATTTT. Protein product: CASSEPSGTDTQYF.

V gene TRBV11-2 combines with J gene TRBJ2-3; D might be TRBD1 (5 bases). The CDR3 is 15 amino acids. CDR1 and CDR2 (germline): SGHAT, FQNNGV. Trimming removed 1 base from V and 6 bases from J, with 14 bases in between. CDR3 bases: TGTGCCAGCAGCTTAGGGGGCGCCCCTATGGATACGCAGTATTTT. Its protein product is CASSLGGAPMDTQYF.

This chain links TRBV7-3 with TRBJ2-2; D is unclear. Germline values: CDR1 SGHTA, CDR2 FQGTGA. The CDR3 has 14 residues. Trimming removed 2 bases at V and 0 bases at J, with 4 bases between. This CDR3 is CASSLATNTGELFF. CDR3 in DNA: TGTGCCAGCAGCTTAGCTACGAACACCGGGGAGCTGTTTTTT.

Notes on this clone: The junction does not match germline at one end; this may be a read error. The chain uses TRBV5-1 and TRBJ2-3; TRBD2 aligns across 10 bases. Per germline, CDR1 SGHRS and CDR2 YFSETQ. The length of the CDR3 is 16 residues. CDR3 DNA: TGTGCCAGCAGCTTGCTGGGACTAGCGAACACAGATACGCAGTATTTT. Translated: CASSLLGLANTDTQYF.

This clone has more than one count but fewer than ten. The chain employs TRBV7-9 and TRBJ2-7; the match to TRBD1 covers 11 bases. CDR3 length equals 15 residues. Germline V gives CDR1 SEHNR, CDR2 FQNEAQ (reference sequence). The ends lost 5 bases at V and 2 bases at J; junction bases unmatched: 5. CDR3: CASSTRTGGPYEQYF. For the CDR3, the DNA is TGTGCCAGCAGCACGCGGACAGGGGGCCCCTACGAGCAGTACTTC.

J is TRBJ2-1 and V is TRBV7-2, with D perhaps TRBD2 (5 bases). Germline loops: CDR1 SGHTA, CDR2 FQGNSA. This CDR3 has 15 residues. V shed 5 bases and J shed 4 bases, with 15 bases lying between them. CDR3 DNA sequence: TGTGCCAGCAGCCCGGGGAGCGGTAGGTACAATGAGCAGTTCTTC. Protein product: CASSPGSGRYNEQFF.

The chain couples TRBV6-5 to TRBJ1-4, with unresolved D. Between the trimmed V and J ends, which lost 6 bases and 0 bases, there was a span of 11 bases. This CDR3 is 15 amino acids long. CDR1 MNHEY and CDR2 SVGAGI come from the germline V gene. The CDR3 loop reads CASRDYDATNEKLFF. Here the CDR3 DNA reads TGTGCCAGCAGGGACTACGATGCAACTAATGAAAAACTGTTTTTT.

The V call is TRBV18, the J call TRBJ2-1, with 7 bases that match TRBD1. Unmatched junction bases numbered 19, after V lost 4 bases and J lost 7 bases. The CDR3 is 18 amino acids. Germline assignment: CDR1 KGHSH and CDR2 LQKENI. For the CDR3, the DNA is TGTGCCAGCTCACTAACAGACAGGGCAATGAAAAAGGGGAATGAGCAGTTCTTC. Amino acids: CASSLTDRAMKKGNEQFF.

J is TRBJ1-1 and V is TRBV6-4; D not certain. This CDR3 comprises 13 residues. The germline gives CDR1 MRHNA, CDR2 SNTAGT. V was cut by 4 bases and J by 0 bases, with 6 bases left in between. The CDR3 loop is CASSVGLNTEAFF. In DNA form, the CDR3 reads TGTGCCAGCAGTGTGGGCCTGAACACTGAAGCTTTCTTT.

The chain couples TRBV28 to TRBJ2-1, with 14 bases matching TRBD2. This CDR3 comprises 20 residues. Germline V lookup: CDR1 MDHEN, CDR2 SYDVKM. V dropped 3 bases and J dropped 7; count of bases not matched to a gene: 17. The CDR3 DNA is TGTGCCAGCAGTTTTACGCCACTCTTGTTGGGGACTAGCGGGAGTAATGAGCAGTTCTTC. Amino acid sequence: CASSFTPLLLGTSGSNEQFF.

This clone has more than one count but fewer than ten. This chain's CDR3 is CASYRGGSNQPQHF. Written as DNA, the CDR3 is TGTGCCAGCTACAGGGGGGGCAGCAATCAGCCCCAGCATTTT. This chain connects TRBV19 to TRBJ1-5, with TRBD1 identical over 8 bases. The CDR3 length is 14 residues. Germline values: CDR1 LNHDA, CDR2 SQIVND (reference sequence). V lost 9 bases, J lost 1 base, and 5 bases stayed unmatched.

This chain links TRBV5-6 with TRBJ2-7, with TRBD1 matching 7 bases. The CDR3 loop spans 15 amino acids. Germline V gives CDR1 SGHDT, CDR2 YYEEEE. V lost 2 bases to trimming and J lost 3 bases; unmatched junction nucleotides: 8. CDR3 bases: TGTGCCAGCAGCTTAAGGGGGCCCCGGGGCTACGAGCAGTACTTC. This sequence encodes CASSLRGPRGYEQYF.

The V call is TRBV5-1, the J call TRBJ2-1; tentative D call: TRBD1 (6 bases). CDR1 SGHRS and CDR2 YFSETQ come from the germline V gene. V was shortened by 4 bases and J by 5 bases, with 13 bases between the two germline ends. This CDR3 has 14 amino acids. CDR3 nucleotide sequence: TGCGCCAGCAGCGTCCAGGGGCTTAACAATGAGCAGTTCTTC. Translation gives CASSVQGLNNEQFF. Full variable domain (missing parts from reference TRBV5-1 and TRBJ2-1): KAGVTQTPRYLIKTRGQQVTLSCSPISGHRSVSWYQQTPGQGLQFLFEYFSETQRNKGNFPGRFSGRQFSNSRSEMNVSTLELGDSALYLCASSVQGLNNEQFFGPGTRLTVL.

This sequence joins TRBV5-1 and TRBJ2-2; D is undetermined. V was cut by 4 bases and J by 5 bases, with 9 bases left in between. CDR3 size: 13 residues. Germline V CDR1 and CDR2: SGHRS, YFSETQ. This chain's CDR3 is CASSRAETGELFF. CDR3 nucleotides: TGCGCCAGCAGCCGCGCGGAGACCGGGGAGCTGTTTTTT. Full variable domain (rest looked up from reference TRBV5-1 and TRBJ2-2): KAGVTQTPRYLIKTRGQQVTLSCSPISGHRSVSWYQQTPGQGLQFLFEYFSETQRNKGNFPGRFSGRQFSNSRSEMNVSTLELGDSALYLCASSRAETGELFFGEGSRLTVL.

About this clone: A junction end diverges from the germline sequence, so it may reflect a read error. The CDR3 bases are TGTGCCAGCAGGGAACAGGGAATGAGCACTGAAGCTTTCTTT. Residues: CASREQGMSTEAFF. This rearrangement joins TRBV5-1 to TRBJ1-1; D perhaps matches TRBD1 (6 bases). The CDR3 totals 14 residues. Germline V gene sequence: CDR1 SGHRS, CDR2 YFSETQ.

The chain recombines TRBV25-1 with TRBJ1-4; 7 bases fit TRBD1. CDR1 and CDR2 (germline): MGHDK, SYGVNS. The CDR3 contains 14 residues. The ends lost 4 bases at V and 4 bases at J; junction bases unmatched: 3. The CDR3 protein is CASSGQGGNEKLFF. The CDR3 region has the DNA TGTGCCAGCAGTGGACAGGGTGGTAATGAAAAACTGTTTTTT.

V and J are TRBV28 and TRBJ2-3, with a weak D call TRBD1 (6 bases). Trimming removed 8 bases at V and 2 bases at J, with 11 bases between. CDR1 and CDR2 (germline): MDHEN, SYDVKM. This CDR3 has 13 residues. CDR3 residues: CASGWDNTDTQYF. CDR3 coding DNA: TGTGCCAGCGGTTGGGACAACACAGATACGCAGTATTTT.

The V call is TRBV27, the J call TRBJ2-3, with D perhaps matching TRBD1 (5 bases). V was cut by 8 bases and J by 0 bases, with 15 bases left in between. From germline, CDR1 is MNHEY and CDR2 SMNVEV (reference sequence). CDR3 length equals 15 residues. The CDR3 loop is CASSSWGTSTDTQYF. Here the CDR3 DNA reads TGTGCCAGCTCCTCTTGGGGCACCAGCACAGATACGCAGTATTTT.

This clone was found a few times. This chain uses TRBV19 with TRBJ1-1; D is uncertain. The CDR3 loop spans 12 amino acids. Per germline, CDR1 LNHDA and CDR2 SQIVND (reference sequence). Trimming stripped 5 bases from V and 4 bases from J, with 8 bases between. The CDR3 sequence is CASSSRSTEAFF. The CDR3 nucleotides read TGTGCCAGTAGTTCCAGAAGCACTGAAGCTTTCTTT.

The chain links TRBV9 to TRBJ2-1, with D uncertain. Trimming stripped 0 bases from V and 1 base from J, with 17 bases between. Per the germline V gene, CDR1 is SGDLS and CDR2 is YYNGEE. This CDR3 is built from 18 residues. The CDR3 reads CASSVATDRLTSYNEQFF. In DNA, the CDR3 is TGTGCCAGCAGCGTAGCAACCGATAGACTTACTTCCTACAATGAGCAGTTCTTC.

In regard to this clone: A read error may account for a junction end that differs from germline. The chain uses TRBV7-7 and TRBJ2-5; 10 positions agree with TRBD2. The CDR3 consists of 17 residues. CDR1 is SSHAT, CDR2 FNYEAQ, per germline (reference sequence). The CDR3, as DNA: TGTGCTAGCAGCAGACTAGCGGGTGCACGGGGACGGGAGACCCAGTACTTC. Translated: CASSRLAGARGRETQYF.